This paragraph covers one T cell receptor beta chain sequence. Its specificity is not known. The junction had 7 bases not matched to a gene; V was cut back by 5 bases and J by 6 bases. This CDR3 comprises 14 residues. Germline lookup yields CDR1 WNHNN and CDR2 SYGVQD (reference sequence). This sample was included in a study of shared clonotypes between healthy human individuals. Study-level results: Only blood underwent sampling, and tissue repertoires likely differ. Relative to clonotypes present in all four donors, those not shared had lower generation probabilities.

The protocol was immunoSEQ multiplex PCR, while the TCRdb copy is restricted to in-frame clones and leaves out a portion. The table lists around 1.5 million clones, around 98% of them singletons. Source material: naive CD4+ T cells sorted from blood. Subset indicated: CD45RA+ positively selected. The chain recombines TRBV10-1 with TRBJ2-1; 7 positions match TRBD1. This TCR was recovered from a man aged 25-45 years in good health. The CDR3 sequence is CASSSSPGGNEQFF. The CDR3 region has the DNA TGCGCCAGCAGTTCAAGCCCAGGGGGCAATGAGCAGTTCTTC.